The entry below gives a single TCR beta chain sequence along with its context. Its antigen target is currently unknown. Per-nucleotide qualities are absent, and no much larger clonotype sits a single base away. Taken from cysteine to phenylalanine, the CDR3 has 14 residues. Left in the record is the CDR3 DNA by itself, 42 bases read in frame from the first base. For CDR1 and CDR2, the germline V gene lists SGHDN and FVKESK. V gives up 0 bases and J gives up 6 bases, and the segment between their germline ends measures 11 bases. The library was built by means of PCR. Sequencing relied on an Illumina HiSeq 2500. TCR libraries were prepared with molecular barcoding, using unique molecular identifiers to normalize TCRbeta repertoire quantification. TCRdb reanalyzed the raw reads on its own, using fastp at Q25 for trimming and MiXCR for clone calling, and kept in-frame beta chains. Rows with one shared CDR3 protein collapse into an entry with the most common genes and DNA. Present in this sample are 450,000 to 700,000 distinct CDR3 sequences, 25% to 30% of which were seen just once. The biggest ten clones account for about a third of the sample.

Taken with the paper, the label for treatment or condition translates to: allogeneic hematopoietic cell transplantation with graft depleted of TCRalphabeta T cells and CD19 B cells. The children who served as transplant recipients had been given grafts of TCRalphabeta/CD19-depleted allogeneic hematopoietic cells. The record originates from a study of T-cell reconstitution after alpha-beta-depleted transplantation in children (dated by TCRdb to the mid-2010s). General notes on the study: The study quantitatively tracked T-cell immune reconstitution after TCRalphabeta/CD19-depleted allogeneic hematopoietic cell transplantation in children using TCR repertoire profiling. What the work shows at the level of the full study, not this receptor alone: Apparently early alphabetaT-cell count recovery about two months after transplant reportedly relied on only several hundred rapidly expanded clones derived from non-depleted graft cells. Hyperexpanded clone frequencies declined over subsequent months; after one year, T-cell counts and TCRbeta diversity were mostly attributed to newly produced T cells. In some patients, high TCRbeta diversity at day 60 was attributed to recipient T cells and intrathymic progenitors that had survived conditioning.

Specimen: PBMCs, collected before TCRalphabeta/CD19-depleted stem cell transplant. The receptor was derived from a boy younger than two with Wiskott-Aldrich syndrome, due to receive a stem cell transplant. The chain uses TRBV14 and TRBJ1-1; a confident D gene designation cannot be given. The DNA is TGTGCCAGCAGCCAAGATCTAAACCCGGCTGAAGCTTTCTTT. Its protein product is CASSQDLNPAEAFF. The entire variable domain, with the stretches around the CDR3 drawn from the reference TRBV14 and TRBJ1-1 proteins, is EAGVTQFPSHSVIEKGQTVTLRCDPISGHDNLYWYRRVMGKEIKFLLHFVKESKQDESGMPNNRFLAERTGGTYSTLKVQPAELEDSGVYFCASSQDLNPAEAFFGQGTRLTVV.